This TCR beta chain was recorded in a study of blood T cell repertoires in COVID-19. The overall study: The study drew acute and convalescent COVID-19 samples from the United States, Italy and Spain. From T cells, B-cell-depleted T cells, or PBMCs came the material, which was cDNA or gDNA.

The germline V gene encodes CDR1 SGHTA and CDR2 FQGNSA. The CDR3 contains 16 residues. The J segment lost 5 bases and the V segment lost 2 bases, leaving 5 bases of the junction unmatched. Per the original methods: Scientists estimated how many nucleated cells there were by amplifying reference gene primers. The table came from immunoSEQ multiplex PCR; TCRdb's copy has only in-frame clones and leaves some out. V, J and clone size are those of that table, while D and trimming were read from the DNA. The sample lists about 210,000 clones; 80% to 90% were seen once. This clonotype was obtained from an elderly woman with COVID-19, enrolled during active disease. The sequenced material came from peripheral blood. This chain joins TRBV7-2 and TRBJ2-3; 12 nucleotides match TRBD2. DNA for the CDR3: TGTGCCAGCAGCTTATCTAGCGGGGGGGTAATAGATACGCAGTATTTT. Protein sequence: CASSLSSGGVIDTQYF. Drawing the rest from reference TRBV7-2 and TRBJ2-3, the complete variable domain is GAGVSQSPSNKVTEKGKDVELRCDPISGHTALYWYRQSLGQGLEFLIYFQGNSAPDKSGLPSDRFSAERTGGSVSTLTIQRTQQEDSAVYLCASSLSSGGVIDTQYFGPGTRLTVL.